This TCR beta chain was captured by sequencing in a study of cytomegalovirus exposure and HLA in healthy donors. Sampled while nominally healthy, donors likely had unrecorded immune exposures. PCR primers comprised 60 Vbeta and 13 Jbeta primers. Sequenced by immunoSEQ multiplex PCR; TCRdb stores in-frame clones only, minus some. Altogether about 140,000 clones are present, more than 60% being singletons, with the ten largest covering over 1.5%. As concerns this clone: Its antigen is unknown. This same CDR3 is encoded by further DNA sequences in the sample.

Study-level results: Across donors, presence/absence analyses took sequencing depth to be roughly uniform. Rarity characterized most TCR sequences, yet some public TCRs appeared in many donors. An analysis was carried out later, and it reportedly showed fewer N-insertions in an Asian-associated ancestry cluster than the approximately 680-donor mean.

The CDR3 is 14 amino acids. Germline values: CDR1 SGDLS, CDR2 YYNGEE. The ends lost 0 bases at V and 8 bases at J; junction bases unmatched: 2. The chain links TRBV9 to TRBJ1-4; 9 bases agree with TRBD1. This clonotype originated in a male donor in good health and CMV-seronegative. The sample was PBMCs. In DNA form, the CDR3 reads TGTGCCAGCAGCGTAGGACAGGGGGGAGAAAAACTGTTTTTT. It is translated as CASSVGQGGEKLFF.